These 2 T cell receptor beta chains share one sample of origin, sequenced in a study of blood T cell repertoires in COVID-19. Sequencing was performed with immunoSEQ multiplex PCR; in TCRdb, only in-frame clones are kept and a portion is missing. Among under 250,000 clones listed, approximately 90% were seen once. Sequencing used PBMCs or T cells enriched from blood (not recorded which). These receptors originate from a man between 25 and 39 years old who had recovered from COVID-19.

V usage is TRBV6-2 or TRBV6-3 and J usage is TRBJ2-3, with 9 bases that match TRBD2. Per germline, CDR1 MNHEY and CDR2 SVGEGT. V was clipped by 2 bases and J by 5 bases; unmatched bases: 5. The CDR3 totals 15 residues. The DNA of the CDR3 is TGTGCCAGCAGTTACGGCGGGGGGGCCATAGATACGCAGTATTTT. Protein product: CASSYGGGAIDTQYF.

The CDR3 DNA is TGTGCCAGCAGCCAAGGTTTGTGGGGCGATGGCTATGGCTACACCTTC. The encoded protein is CASSQGLWGDGYGYTF. V usage is TRBV4-2 and J usage is TRBJ1-2; D perhaps matches TRBD1 (5 bases). CDR3 length equals 16 residues. V was trimmed by 1 base and J by 4 bases, leaving 16 bases between them. The germline V gene encodes CDR1 LGHNA and CDR2 YNFKEQ.